This TCR beta chain was sequenced during a study of identical twins. General observations from the study: Possibly, invariant MAIT and iNKT cells partly confounded zero-insertion analyses. Twin pairs' shared out-of-frame alpha sequences were enriched in low generation probability.

MiXCR, applied by TCRdb to the 5' RACE reads, yields one record per CDR3 protein. Here the sample spans hundreds of thousands of distinct CDR3 sequences, 24% being singletons. CDR3 length: 13 amino acids. In germline, CDR1 is SGHTA, CDR2 FQGNSA. With 6 bases clipped from V and 8 bases from J, the junction kept 4 bases outside the gene matches. To note about this clonotype: The antigen is not known.

These sequences were also reported in another study, on T cells expressing NK-cell markers. That source reports: Source material for TCR beta repertoires consisted of sorted CD3+CD56+NKG2C+, CD3+CD56+NKG2C- and CD3+CD56-NKG2C+ T cells.

This chain joins TRBV7-2 and TRBJ2-2, with 9 bases lining up with TRBD2. The TCR comes from a woman aged 18-29 years in good health. Sample: CD4+ T cells sorted from blood. CDR3 sequence: CASSIAGAGELFF. In nucleotides, the CDR3 is TGTGCCAGCAGTATAGCGGGAGCTGGGGAGCTGTTTTTT.